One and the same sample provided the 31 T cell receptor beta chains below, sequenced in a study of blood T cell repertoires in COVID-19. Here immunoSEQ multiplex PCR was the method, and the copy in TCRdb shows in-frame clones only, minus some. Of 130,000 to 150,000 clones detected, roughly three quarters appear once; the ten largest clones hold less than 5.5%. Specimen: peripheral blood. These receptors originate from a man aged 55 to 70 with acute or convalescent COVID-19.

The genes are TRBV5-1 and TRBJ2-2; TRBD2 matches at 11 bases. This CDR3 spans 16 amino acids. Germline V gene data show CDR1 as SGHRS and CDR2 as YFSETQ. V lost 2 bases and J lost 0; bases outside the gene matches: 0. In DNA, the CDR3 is TGCGCCAGCAGCTTACTAGCGGGGGCGAACACCGGGGAGCTGTTTTTT. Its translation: CASSLLAGANTGELFF.

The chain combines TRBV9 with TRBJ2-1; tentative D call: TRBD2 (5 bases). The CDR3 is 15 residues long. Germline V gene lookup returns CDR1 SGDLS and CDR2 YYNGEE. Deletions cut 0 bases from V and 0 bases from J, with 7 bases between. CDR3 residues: CASSVEGLSYNEQFF. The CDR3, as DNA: TGTGCCAGCAGCGTAGAAGGACTCTCCTACAATGAGCAGTTCTTC.

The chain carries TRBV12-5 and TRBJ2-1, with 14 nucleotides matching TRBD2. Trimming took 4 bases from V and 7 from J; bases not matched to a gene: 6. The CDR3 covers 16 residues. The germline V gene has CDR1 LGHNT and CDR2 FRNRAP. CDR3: CASGSTSGRARNEQFF. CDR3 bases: TGTGCTAGTGGTTCGACTAGCGGGAGGGCCCGGAATGAGCAGTTCTTC. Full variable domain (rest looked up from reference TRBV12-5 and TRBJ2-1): DARVTQTPRHKVTEMGQEVTMRCQPILGHNTVFWYRQTMMQGLELLAYFRNRAPLDDSGMPKDRFSAEMPDATLATLKIQPSEPRDSAVYFCASGSTSGRARNEQFFGPGTRLTVL.

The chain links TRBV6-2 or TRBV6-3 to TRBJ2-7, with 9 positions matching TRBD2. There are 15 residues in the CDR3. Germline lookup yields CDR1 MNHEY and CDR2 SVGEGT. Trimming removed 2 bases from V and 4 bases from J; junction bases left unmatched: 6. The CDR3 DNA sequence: TGTGCCAGCAGTTACCTTAGCGGGAGAGGGTACGAGCAGTACTTC. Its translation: CASSYLSGRGYEQYF.

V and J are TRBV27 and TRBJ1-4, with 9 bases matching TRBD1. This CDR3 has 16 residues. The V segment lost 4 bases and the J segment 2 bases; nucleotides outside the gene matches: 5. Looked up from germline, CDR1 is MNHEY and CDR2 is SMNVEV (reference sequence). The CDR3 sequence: CASSSQGARTNEKLFF. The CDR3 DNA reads TGTGCCAGCAGTTCACAGGGGGCGAGGACTAATGAAAAACTGTTTTTT.

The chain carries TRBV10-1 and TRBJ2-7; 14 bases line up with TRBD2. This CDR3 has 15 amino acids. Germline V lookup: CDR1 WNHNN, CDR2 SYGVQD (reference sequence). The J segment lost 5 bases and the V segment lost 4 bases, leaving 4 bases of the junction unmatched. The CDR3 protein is CASSAGTSGSHEQYF. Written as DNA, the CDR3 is TGCGCCAGCAGTGCCGGGACTAGCGGGAGTCACGAGCAGTACTTC.

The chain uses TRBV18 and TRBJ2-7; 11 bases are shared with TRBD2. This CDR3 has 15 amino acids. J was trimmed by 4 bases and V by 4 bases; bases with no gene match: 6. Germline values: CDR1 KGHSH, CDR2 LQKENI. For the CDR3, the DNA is TGTGCCAGCTCACAACTAGCGGGAGAACTATACGAGCAGTACTTC. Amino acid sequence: CASSQLAGELYEQYF. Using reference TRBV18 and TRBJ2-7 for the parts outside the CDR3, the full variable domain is NAGVMQNPRHLVRRRGQEARLRCSPMKGHSHVYWYRQLPEEGLKFMVYLQKENIIDESGMPKERFSAEFPKEGPSILRIQQVVRGDSAAYFCASSQLAGELYEQYFGPGTRLTVT.

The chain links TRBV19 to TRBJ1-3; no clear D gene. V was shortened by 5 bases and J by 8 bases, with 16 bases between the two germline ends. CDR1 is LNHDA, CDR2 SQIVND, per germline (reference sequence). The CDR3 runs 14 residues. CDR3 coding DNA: TGTGCCAGTAGTCCGGGATCTTCTAGGGACACCATATATTTT. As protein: CASSPGSSRDTIYF. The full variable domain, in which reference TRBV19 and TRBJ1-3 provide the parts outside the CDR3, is DGGITQSPKYLFRKEGQNVTLSCEQNLNHDAMYWYRQDPGQGLRLIYYSQIVNDFQKGDIAEGYSVSREKKESFPLTVTSAQKNPTAFYLCASSPGSSRDTIYFGEGSWLTVV.

CDR3: CASNPGGNTEAFF. In nucleotides, the CDR3 is TGCGCCAGCAACCCAGGGGGCAACACTGAAGCTTTCTTT. V is TRBV5-1 and J is TRBJ1-1, with 8 positions matching TRBD1. V shed 6 bases, J shed 2 bases, and the junction held 3 bases outside the gene matches. In germline, CDR1 is SGHRS, CDR2 YFSETQ. This CDR3 contains 13 residues.

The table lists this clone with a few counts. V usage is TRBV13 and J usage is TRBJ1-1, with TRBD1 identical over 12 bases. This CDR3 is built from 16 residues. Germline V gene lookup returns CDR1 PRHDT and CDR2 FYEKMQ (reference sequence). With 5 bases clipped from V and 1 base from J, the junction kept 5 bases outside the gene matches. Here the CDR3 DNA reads TGTGCCAGCAGCGGGACAGGGGGCTGGGGGAACACTGAAGCTTTCTTT. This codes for CASSGTGGWGNTEAFF.

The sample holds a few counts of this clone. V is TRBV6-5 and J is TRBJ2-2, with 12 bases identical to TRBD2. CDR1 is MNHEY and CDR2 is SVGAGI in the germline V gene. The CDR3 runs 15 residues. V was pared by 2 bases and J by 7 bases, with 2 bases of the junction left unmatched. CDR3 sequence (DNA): TGTGCCAGCAGTTACCTAGCGGGAGGGTTCGGGGAGCTGTTTTTT. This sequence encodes CASSYLAGGFGELFF.

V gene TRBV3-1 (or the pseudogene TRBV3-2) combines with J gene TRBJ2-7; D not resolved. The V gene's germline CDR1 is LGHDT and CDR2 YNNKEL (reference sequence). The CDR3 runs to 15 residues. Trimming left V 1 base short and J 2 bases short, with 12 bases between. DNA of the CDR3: TGTGCCAGCAGCCAAGGACTGGTCCTAACCTACGAGCAGTACTTC. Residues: CASSQGLVLTYEQYF.

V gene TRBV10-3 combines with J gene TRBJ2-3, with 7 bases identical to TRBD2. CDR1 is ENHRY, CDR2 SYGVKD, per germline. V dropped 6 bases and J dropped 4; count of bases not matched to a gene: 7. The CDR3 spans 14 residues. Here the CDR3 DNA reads TGTGCCATCAGGGCGGGAGATAGGTCAGATACGCAGTATTTT. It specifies CAIRAGDRSDTQYF.

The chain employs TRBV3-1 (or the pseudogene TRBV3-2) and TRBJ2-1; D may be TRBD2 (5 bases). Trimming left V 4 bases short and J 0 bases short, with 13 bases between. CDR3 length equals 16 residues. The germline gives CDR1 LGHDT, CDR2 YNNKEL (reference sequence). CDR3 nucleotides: TGTGCCAGCAGCCGAGGGCCCCAAGTCTCCTACAATGAGCAGTTCTTC. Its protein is CASSRGPQVSYNEQFF.

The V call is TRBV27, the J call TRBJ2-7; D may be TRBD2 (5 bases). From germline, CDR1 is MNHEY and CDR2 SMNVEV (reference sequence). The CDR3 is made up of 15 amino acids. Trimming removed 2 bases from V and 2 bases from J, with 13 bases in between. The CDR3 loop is CASSLGLAGTYEQYF. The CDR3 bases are TGTGCCAGCAGTTTAGGGCTAGCCGGTACCTACGAGCAGTACTTC.

DNA of the CDR3: TGTGCCAGCTCAGAGGAGGCGGGAGCTACAGATACGCAGTATTTT. Its protein is CASSEEAGATDTQYF. The chain joins TRBV18 to TRBJ2-3, with 7 bases aligning to TRBD2. The CDR3 is made up of 15 amino acids. J lost 3 bases, V lost 5 bases, and 8 bases had no gene match. CDR1 is KGHSH and CDR2 is LQKENI in the germline V gene.

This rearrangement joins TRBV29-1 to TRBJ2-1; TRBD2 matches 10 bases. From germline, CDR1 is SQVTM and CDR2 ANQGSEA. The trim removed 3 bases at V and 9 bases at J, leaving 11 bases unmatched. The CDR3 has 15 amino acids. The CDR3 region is CSVEGEAGGRSEQFF. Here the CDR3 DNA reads TGCAGCGTTGAGGGTGAAGCGGGAGGGAGGAGTGAGCAGTTCTTC.

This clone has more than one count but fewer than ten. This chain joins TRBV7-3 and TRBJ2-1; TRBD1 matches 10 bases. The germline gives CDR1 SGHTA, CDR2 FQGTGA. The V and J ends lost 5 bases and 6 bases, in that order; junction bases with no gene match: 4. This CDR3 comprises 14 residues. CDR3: CASSPRQGANEQFF. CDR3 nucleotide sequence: TGTGCCAGCAGCCCGCGACAGGGGGCCAATGAGCAGTTCTTC.

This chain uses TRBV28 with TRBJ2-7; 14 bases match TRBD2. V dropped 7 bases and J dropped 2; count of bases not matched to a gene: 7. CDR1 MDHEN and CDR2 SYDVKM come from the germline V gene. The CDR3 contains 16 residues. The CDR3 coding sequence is TGTGCCAGCAATCCCGGGACTAGCGGGAGTCCCTACGAGCAGTACTTC. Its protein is CASNPGTSGSPYEQYF.

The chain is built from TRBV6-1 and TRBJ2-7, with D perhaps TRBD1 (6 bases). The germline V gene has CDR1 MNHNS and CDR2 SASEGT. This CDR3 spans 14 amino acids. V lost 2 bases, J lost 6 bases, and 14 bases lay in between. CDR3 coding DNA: TGTGCCAGCAGTGAACAGGGGCCCTTGGGCGAGCAGTACTTC. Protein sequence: CASSEQGPLGEQYF.

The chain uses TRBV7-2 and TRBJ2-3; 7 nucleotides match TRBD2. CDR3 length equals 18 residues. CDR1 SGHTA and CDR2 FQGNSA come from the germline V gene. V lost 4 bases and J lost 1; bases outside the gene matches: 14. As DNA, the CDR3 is TGTGCCAGCAGCTCGCACCGACTAGCCTTAGCCCGCACAGATACGCAGTATTTT. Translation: CASSSHRLALARTDTQYF. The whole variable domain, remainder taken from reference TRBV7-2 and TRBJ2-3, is GAGVSQSPSNKVTEKGKDVELRCDPISGHTALYWYRQSLGQGLEFLIYFQGNSAPDKSGLPSDRFSAERTGGSVSTLTIQRTQQEDSAVYLCASSSHRLALARTDTQYFGPGTRLTVL.

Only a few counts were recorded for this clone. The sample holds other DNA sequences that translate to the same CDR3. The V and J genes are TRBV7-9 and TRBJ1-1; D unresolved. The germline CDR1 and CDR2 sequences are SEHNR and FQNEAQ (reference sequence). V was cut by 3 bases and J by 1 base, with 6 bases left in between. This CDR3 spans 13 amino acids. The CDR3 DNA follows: TGTGCCAGCAGCTTCACTGAGAACACTGAAGCTTTCTTT. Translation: CASSFTENTEAFF.

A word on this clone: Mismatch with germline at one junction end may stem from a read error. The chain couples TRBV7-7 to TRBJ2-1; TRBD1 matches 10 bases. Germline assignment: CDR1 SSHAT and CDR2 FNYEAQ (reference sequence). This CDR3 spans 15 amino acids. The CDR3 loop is CASSPGTGVYNEQFF. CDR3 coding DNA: TGTGCTAGCAGCCCCGGGACAGGGGTGTACAATGAGCAGTTCTTC. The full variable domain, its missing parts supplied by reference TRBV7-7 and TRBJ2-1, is GAGVSQSPRYKVTKRGQDVTLRCDPISSHATLYWYQQALGQGPEFLTYFNYEAQPDKSGLPSDRFSAERPEGSISTLTIQRTEQRDSAMYRCASSPGTGVYNEQFFGPGTRLTVL.

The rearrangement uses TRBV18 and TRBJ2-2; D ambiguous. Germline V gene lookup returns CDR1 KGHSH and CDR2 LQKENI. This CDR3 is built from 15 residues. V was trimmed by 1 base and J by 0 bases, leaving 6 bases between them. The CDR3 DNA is TGTGCCAGCTCACCACGCACACCGAACACCGGGGAGCTGTTTTTT. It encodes CASSPRTPNTGELFF.

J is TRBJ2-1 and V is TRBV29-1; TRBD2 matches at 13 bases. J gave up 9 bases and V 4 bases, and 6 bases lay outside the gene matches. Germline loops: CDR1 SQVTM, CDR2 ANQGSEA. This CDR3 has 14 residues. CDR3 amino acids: CSVVGLAGVGEQFF. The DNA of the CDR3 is TGCAGCGTTGTAGGACTAGCGGGAGTTGGTGAGCAGTTCTTC.

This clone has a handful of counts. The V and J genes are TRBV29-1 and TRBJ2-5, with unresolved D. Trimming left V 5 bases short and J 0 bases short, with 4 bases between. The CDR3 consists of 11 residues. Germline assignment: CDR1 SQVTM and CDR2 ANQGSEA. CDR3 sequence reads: CSVRYQETQYF. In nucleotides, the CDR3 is TGCAGCGTTCGGTACCAAGAGACCCAGTACTTC.

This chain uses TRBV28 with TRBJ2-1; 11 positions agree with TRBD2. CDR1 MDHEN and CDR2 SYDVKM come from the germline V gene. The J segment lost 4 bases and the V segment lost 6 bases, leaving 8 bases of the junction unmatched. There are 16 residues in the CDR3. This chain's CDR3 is CASREAGTSGYNEQFF. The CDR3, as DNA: TGTGCCAGCAGGGAGGCCGGGACTAGCGGTTACAATGAGCAGTTCTTC.

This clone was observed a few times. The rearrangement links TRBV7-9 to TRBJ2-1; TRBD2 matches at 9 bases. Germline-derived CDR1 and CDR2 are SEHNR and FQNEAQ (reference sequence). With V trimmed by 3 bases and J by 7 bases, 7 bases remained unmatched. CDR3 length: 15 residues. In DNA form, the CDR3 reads TGTGCCAGCAGCTTCTGGCTAGCGGGACAGAATGAGCAGTTCTTC. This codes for CASSFWLAGQNEQFF.

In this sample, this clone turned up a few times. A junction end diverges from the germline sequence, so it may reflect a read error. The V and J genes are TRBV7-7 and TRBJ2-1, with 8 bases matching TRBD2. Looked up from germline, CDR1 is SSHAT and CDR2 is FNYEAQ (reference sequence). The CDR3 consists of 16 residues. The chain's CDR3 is CASSPGGAYPYNEQFF. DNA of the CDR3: TGTGCTAGCAGCCCCGGGGGGGCCTACCCCTACAATGAGCAGTTCTTC. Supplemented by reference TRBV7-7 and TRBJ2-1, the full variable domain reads GAGVSQSPRYKVTKRGQDVTLRCDPISSHATLYWYQQALGQGPEFLTYFNYEAQPDKSGLPSDRFSAERPEGSISTLTIQRTEQRDSAMYRCASSPGGAYPYNEQFFGPGTRLTVL.

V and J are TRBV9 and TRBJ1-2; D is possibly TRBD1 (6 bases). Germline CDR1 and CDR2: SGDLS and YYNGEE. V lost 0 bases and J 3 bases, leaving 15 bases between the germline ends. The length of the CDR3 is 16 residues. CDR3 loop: CASSVDSGRGYYGYTF. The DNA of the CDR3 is TGTGCCAGCAGCGTAGATTCGGGCAGGGGCTACTATGGCTACACCTTC.

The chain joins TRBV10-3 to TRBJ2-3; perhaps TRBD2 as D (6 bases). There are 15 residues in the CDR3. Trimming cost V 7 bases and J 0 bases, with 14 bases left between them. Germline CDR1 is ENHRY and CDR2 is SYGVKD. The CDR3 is CAIMVSRESTDTQYF. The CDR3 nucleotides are TGTGCCATCATGGTGTCTCGGGAGAGCACAGATACGCAGTATTTT.